The 27 T cell receptor beta chains in this list originate from one sample, sequenced in a study of blood T cell repertoires in COVID-19. The protocol was immunoSEQ multiplex PCR, while the TCRdb copy is restricted to in-frame clones and leaves out a portion. The sample yields 140,000 to 150,000 clones, approximately 84% seen once. Sequenced sample: peripheral blood. The receptor source for this set is a human donor in a cohort sampled during active COVID-19.

The rearrangement links TRBV5-1 to TRBJ2-5; 7 bases align to TRBD1. This CDR3 is built from 15 residues. Trimming at V came to 0 bases and at J to 1 base, leaving 3 bases not matched to a gene. Per the germline V gene, CDR1 is SGHRS and CDR2 is YFSETQ. CDR3 protein: CASSLAGQVQETQYF. The CDR3 DNA sequence: TGCGCCAGCAGCTTGGCCGGACAGGTCCAAGAGACCCAGTACTTC.

The chain joins TRBV11-2 to TRBJ1-4; D unclear. Trimming cost V 3 bases and J 13 bases, with 12 bases left between them. There are 12 residues in the CDR3. CDR1 and CDR2 (germline): SGHAT, FQNNGV. CDR3 in amino acids: CASSFPGRSLFF. The CDR3, as DNA: TGTGCCAGCAGCTTCCCTGGCCGCTCACTGTTTTTT.

V usage is TRBV3-1 (or the pseudogene TRBV3-2) and J usage is TRBJ2-2, with 12 bases lining up with TRBD1. Germline CDR1 LGHDT, CDR2 YNNKEL (reference sequence). The CDR3 spans 17 residues. V shed 4 bases, J shed 2 bases, and the junction held 5 bases outside the gene matches. The CDR3 reads CASSPLGTGGNTGELFF. CDR3 DNA: TGTGCCAGCAGCCCCCTTGGGACAGGGGGCAACACCGGGGAGCTGTTTTTT.

J is TRBJ1-2 and V is TRBV5-1, with 9 positions matching TRBD1. V shed 3 bases, J shed 1 base, and the junction held 4 bases outside the gene matches. The CDR3 spans 15 residues. CDR1 and CDR2 from the germline V gene are SGHRS and YFSETQ. CDR3 bases: TGCGCCAGCAGCTCGGGACAGGGCATTAACTATGGCTACACCTTC. Translation gives CASSSGQGINYGYTF.

This sequence joins TRBV6-1 and TRBJ1-3; D unclear. This CDR3 has 15 residues. CDR1 and CDR2 from the germline V gene are MNHNS and SASEGT. V was cut by 1 base and J by 2 bases, with 9 bases left in between. DNA of the CDR3: TGTGCCAGCAGTGAAGGCGGCAGTGCTGGAAACACCATATATTTT. Translation: CASSEGGSAGNTIYF.

The V gene is TRBV4-3, the J gene TRBJ1-3; 9 nucleotides line up with TRBD1. Trimming took 3 bases from V and 3 from J; bases not matched to a gene: 3. The CDR3 spans 15 residues. Germline CDR1 and CDR2: LGHNA and YSLEER. CDR3: CASSQGTGSGNTIYF. The CDR3 nucleotides read TGCGCCAGCAGCCAGGGGACAGGGAGTGGAAACACCATATATTTT.

V gene TRBV19 combines with J gene TRBJ1-3; perhaps TRBD1 as D (6 bases). Germline CDR1 and CDR2: LNHDA and SQIVND (reference sequence). The germline V and J ends were trimmed by 9 bases and 11 bases, with 26 bases remaining between them. This CDR3 region has 15 residues. CDR3 residues: CASHPPGTRVLAIYF. The DNA of the CDR3 is TGTGCCAGCCACCCCCCCGGGACACGGGTTCTGGCCATATATTTT.

V and J are TRBV7-9 and TRBJ1-4; D is uncertain. This CDR3 is 13 amino acids long. Germline assignment: CDR1 SEHNR and CDR2 FQNEAQ (reference sequence). V gave up 10 bases and J gave up 2 bases, with 11 bases separating them. CDR3 residues: CANTRLTNEKLFF. The CDR3 DNA sequence: TGTGCCAACACCCGGTTGACTAATGAAAAACTGTTTTTT.

V usage is TRBV11-2 and J usage is TRBJ2-1, with TRBD2 identical over 8 bases. Germline loops: CDR1 SGHAT, CDR2 FQNNGV. The CDR3 has 14 residues. V shed 1 base and J 9 bases; nucleotides not matched to a gene: 5. The CDR3 reads CASSLGSGGVEQFF. DNA of the CDR3: TGTGCCAGCAGCTTAGGGAGCGGGGGTGTTGAGCAGTTCTTC. The entire variable domain, with the rest obtained from reference TRBV11-2 and TRBJ2-1, is as follows: EAGVAQSPRYKIIEKRQSVAFWCNPISGHATLYWYQQILGQGPKLLIQFQNNGVVDDSQLPKDRFSAERLKGVDSTLKIQPAKLEDSAVYLCASSLGSGGVEQFFGPGTRLTVL.

The rearrangement uses TRBV7-8 and TRBJ2-3; D is unclear. The germline gives CDR1 SGHVS, CDR2 FQNEAQ. The CDR3 has 14 amino acids. V was clipped by 0 bases and J by 2 bases, with 6 bases between them. Here the CDR3 DNA reads TGTGCCAGCAGCTTAGCACAATTCACAGATACGCAGTATTTT. It encodes CASSLAQFTDTQYF.

This chain links TRBV28 with TRBJ1-1, with 7 bases that match TRBD1. Trimming cost V 6 bases and J 2 bases; bases outside gene matches: 9. This CDR3 region has 15 residues. Germline V gene lookup returns CDR1 MDHEN and CDR2 SYDVKM. The CDR3 DNA reads TGTGCCAGCAGAAACAGGGGTTTCAGAAACACTGAAGCTTTCTTT. Translation gives CASRNRGFRNTEAFF.

This rearrangement joins TRBV28 to TRBJ1-1, with D uncertain. V shed 5 bases and J shed 1 base, with 5 bases lying between them. Germline CDR1 is MDHEN and CDR2 is SYDVKM. The CDR3 loop spans 12 amino acids. The CDR3 here is CASSKPNTEAFF. The CDR3 DNA sequence: TGTGCCAGCAGTAAGCCGAACACTGAAGCTTTCTTT.

The V call is TRBV3-1 (or the pseudogene TRBV3-2), the J call TRBJ1-5; D is unresolved. Trimming left V 0 bases short and J 6 bases short, with 12 bases between. The CDR3 is 15 amino acids. The germline V gene encodes CDR1 LGHDT and CDR2 YNNKEL (reference sequence). The CDR3 region is CASSQDNGQAQPQHF. The DNA of the CDR3 is TGTGCCAGCAGCCAAGATAACGGTCAGGCTCAGCCCCAGCATTTT.

This clone has a single count. The chain links TRBV6-5 to TRBJ1-6; 7 bases are a match to TRBD1. Looked up from germline, CDR1 is MNHEY and CDR2 is SVGAGI. V shed 6 bases and J 8 bases; nucleotides not matched to a gene: 4. The CDR3 is made up of 13 amino acids. The CDR3 loop reads CASSQTGDSPLHF. The DNA of the CDR3 is TGTGCCAGCAGCCAAACAGGGGATTCACCCCTCCACTTT.

This chain links TRBV4-3 with TRBJ2-6; no definite D call. The CDR3 runs to 13 residues. CDR1 is LGHNA and CDR2 is YSLEER in the germline V gene. Between the trimmed V and J ends, which lost 6 bases and 1 base, there was a span of 4 bases. The CDR3 DNA sequence: TGCGCCAGCAGTAGTTCTGGGGCCAACGTCCTGACTTTC. It is translated as CASSSSGANVLTF.

This clone was detected ten times or more. V gene TRBV7-2 combines with J gene TRBJ1-5; no firm D call. Germline-derived CDR1 and CDR2 are SGHTA and FQGNSA. The CDR3 contains 15 residues. Trimming removed 5 bases from V and 1 base from J, with 12 bases in between. CDR3 amino acids: CASSQAGLSNQPQHF. As DNA, the CDR3 is TGTGCCAGCAGCCAGGCGGGTTTGAGCAATCAGCCCCAGCATTTT.

The genes are TRBV28 and TRBJ2-3, with a weak D call TRBD1 (6 bases). The V gene lost 7 bases and the J gene lost 4 bases, with 18 bases spanning the gap. The germline CDR1 and CDR2 sequences are MDHEN and SYDVKM. This CDR3 has 15 residues. CDR3 in DNA: TGTGCCAGCACCCGAGGGGGAGAGAGGTCAGATACGCAGTATTTT. It is translated as CASTRGGERSDTQYF.

This chain connects TRBV24-1 to TRBJ1-1; unclear D gene. The germline V gene encodes CDR1 KGHDR and CDR2 SFDVKD. CDR3 length: 13 residues. Trimming removed 12 bases from V and 1 base from J, with 14 bases in between. DNA of the CDR3: TGTGCCGCTTCCAATACACGGAACACTGAAGCTTTCTTT. Amino acids: CAASNTRNTEAFF.

The chain has TRBV24-1 and TRBJ1-5; the D is unclear. Per germline, CDR1 KGHDR and CDR2 SFDVKD. V was trimmed by 3 bases and J by 13 bases, leaving 15 bases between them. The CDR3 covers 13 residues. The CDR3 loop is CATSDREAGRQHF. CDR3 nucleotide sequence: TGTGCCACCAGTGATAGGGAGGCAGGTAGGCAGCATTTT.

This clone was seen only once. The rearrangement links TRBV6-6 to TRBJ2-3; no definite D call. The CDR3 contains 16 residues. The V end lost 0 bases, the J end lost 0 bases, and 10 bases lay between the germline ends. Germline V gives CDR1 MNHNY, CDR2 SVGAGI (reference sequence). CDR3 sequence (DNA): TGTGCCAGCAGTTACTCGTACTTATCTAGCACAGATACGCAGTATTTT. This gives the protein CASSYSYLSSTDTQYF.

V and J are TRBV19 and TRBJ1-1; D is undetermined. The CDR3 has 14 residues. Per germline, CDR1 LNHDA and CDR2 SQIVND (reference sequence). V was cut by 7 bases and J by 1 base, with 13 bases left in between. This chain's CDR3 is CASTSSPGNTEAFF. DNA of the CDR3: TGTGCCAGTACCTCAAGCCCTGGGAACACTGAAGCTTTCTTT.

This rearrangement joins TRBV11-2 to TRBJ1-2; no definite D call. CDR1 and CDR2 from the germline V gene are SGHAT and FQNNGV. V gave up 0 bases and J gave up 4 bases, with 3 bases separating them. The length of the CDR3 is 12 residues. In DNA, the CDR3 is TGTGCCAGCAGCTTAGACCTCTATGGCTACACCTTC. Translated: CASSLDLYGYTF. The full variable domain, its missing parts supplied by reference TRBV11-2 and TRBJ1-2, is EAGVAQSPRYKIIEKRQSVAFWCNPISGHATLYWYQQILGQGPKLLIQFQNNGVVDDSQLPKDRFSAERLKGVDSTLKIQPAKLEDSAVYLCASSLDLYGYTFGSGTRLTVV.

The chain combines TRBV3-1 (or the pseudogene TRBV3-2) with TRBJ2-3; D is unclear. Germline CDR1 and CDR2: LGHDT and YNNKEL (reference sequence). CDR3 length: 12 residues. Trimming took off 2 bases at V and 6 bases at J, with 6 bases between the two ends. CDR3 sequence reads: CASSQLSDTQYF. The CDR3 nucleotides are TGTGCCAGCAGCCAACTTTCGGATACGCAGTATTTT.

In this sample, this clone turned up once. J is TRBJ2-2 and V is TRBV27, with 8 nucleotides matching TRBD1. The J segment lost 8 bases and the V segment lost 8 bases, leaving 19 bases of the junction unmatched. CDR1 MNHEY and CDR2 SMNVEV come from the germline V gene (reference sequence). The CDR3 is 17 residues long. The CDR3 bases are TGTGCCAGCGCCGCCCCCGGGACCACAGGGGGAGGAGGGGAGCTGTTTTTT. It yields the protein CASAAPGTTGGGGELFF.

The J gene is TRBJ1-3, the V gene TRBV5-6; D might be TRBD1 (5 bases). The V end was cut by 4 bases, the J end by 2 bases, with 16 bases between. This CDR3 is 16 amino acids long. The germline gives CDR1 SGHDT, CDR2 YYEEEE. CDR3 amino acids: CASSPDGKGAGNTIYF. DNA of the CDR3: TGTGCCAGCAGCCCGGACGGAAAAGGGGCTGGAAACACCATATATTTT.

V usage is TRBV27 and J usage is TRBJ1-6; 8 positions agree with TRBD1. The CDR3 runs to 12 residues. J was trimmed by 10 bases and V by 5 bases; bases with no gene match: 1. The germline V gene has CDR1 MNHEY and CDR2 SMNVEV (reference sequence). The CDR3 loop reads CASSTGGSPLHF. DNA for the CDR3: TGTGCCAGCAGTACAGGGGGATCACCCCTCCACTTT.

V gene TRBV5-4 combines with J gene TRBJ1-3; the D is unclear. The CDR3 extends over 14 amino acids. V was shortened by 4 bases and J by 2 bases, with 10 bases between the two germline ends. The germline V gene encodes CDR1 SGHNT and CDR2 YYREEE (reference sequence). CDR3 region: CASSNPTAGNTIYF. CDR3 nucleotide sequence: TGTGCCAGCAGCAATCCAACTGCTGGAAACACCATATATTTT.